This T cell receptor beta chain was profiled in a study of glioma-infiltrating T cells after dendritic cell vaccination. Time point reported: after dendritic cell vaccination, including at tumor progression/relapse. All glioblastoma patients lacked an isocitrate dehydrogenase mutation. Input was about 2 ug genomic DNA, or all available if less. Produced via immunoSEQ multiplex PCR; TCRdb's table is partial and in-frame only. The table shows about 65,000 clones, with around nine tenths occurring only once. The sequence derives from a human donor with glioblastoma. The specimen comprised blood, sampled after dendritic cell vaccination.

CDR3 DNA: TGTGCCAGCAGCCAAGACAGGGGGCCCTATGGCTACACCTTC. Protein: CASSQDRGPYGYTF. The chain employs TRBV4-2 and TRBJ1-2, with 8 bases lining up with TRBD1. V dropped 0 bases and J dropped 4; count of bases not matched to a gene: 1. The CDR3 is 14 amino acids. CDR1 LGHNA and CDR2 YNFKEQ come from the germline V gene.